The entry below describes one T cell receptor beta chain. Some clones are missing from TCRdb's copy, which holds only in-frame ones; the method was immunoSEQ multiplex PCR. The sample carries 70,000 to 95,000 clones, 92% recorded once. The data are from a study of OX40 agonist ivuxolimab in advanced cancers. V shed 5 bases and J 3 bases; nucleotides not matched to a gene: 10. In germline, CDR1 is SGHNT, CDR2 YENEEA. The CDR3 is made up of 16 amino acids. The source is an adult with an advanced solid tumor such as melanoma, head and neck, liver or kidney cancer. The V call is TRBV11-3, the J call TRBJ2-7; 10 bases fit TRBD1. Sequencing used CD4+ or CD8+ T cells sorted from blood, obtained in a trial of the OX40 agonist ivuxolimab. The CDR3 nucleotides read TGTGCCAGCAGCCAGGGGGAGACAGGGGGCCTCTACGAGCAGTACTTC. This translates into CASSQGETGGLYEQYF.